Listed here are 18 T cell receptor beta chains from one sample, sequenced in a study of human T cells and chemical hapten exposure. TCRdb itself ran the RACE reads through MiXCR, one entry per CDR3 protein. This repertoire shows about 82,000 distinct CDR3 sequences, 8.6% found once; its top ten account for 1.5% to 1.7%. Time point in this sample: healthy volunteer bleed at 6 weeks. The template was total RNA from unfractionated whole blood. Sequenced: whole blood. The source of these receptors is a male donor in good health. Some clones in this sample may be carry-over from other donors' samples.

This clonotype occurred a few times. The J gene is TRBJ1-1, the V gene TRBV12-3 or TRBV12-4; D is unresolved. V lost 5 bases to trimming and J lost 3 bases, with 16 bases between them. The CDR3 runs 15 residues. This CDR3 is CASSGLGGYDTEAFF. The CDR3 DNA reads as TGTGCCAGCAGTGGCCTGGGAGGGTATGACACTGAAGCTTTCTTT.

This clonotype has just a few counts. This sequence joins TRBV19 and TRBJ2-3; possibly TRBD1 or TRBD2 for D (6 bases each). The V gene lost 0 bases and the J gene lost 4 bases, with 11 bases spanning the gap. Germline V gene data show CDR1 as LNHDA and CDR2 as SQIVND (reference sequence). The CDR3 extends over 15 amino acids. The CDR3 protein is CASSIDEGGPDTQYF. In DNA form, the CDR3 reads TGTGCCAGTAGTATAGATGAAGGGGGGCCAGATACGCAGTATTTT.

This clonotype was seen a few times. The chain has TRBV6-4 and TRBJ2-3; the match to TRBD2 covers 8 bases. J was trimmed by 1 base and V by 3 bases; bases with no gene match: 0. The CDR3 totals 14 residues. CDR1 and CDR2 (germline): MRHNA, SNTAGT. The chain's CDR3 is CASSERGGTDTQYF. In DNA form, the CDR3 reads TGTGCCAGCAGTGAGCGGGGGGGCACAGATACGCAGTATTTT.

There are a few counts of this clonotype. This chain uses TRBV12-5 with TRBJ2-3; TRBD1 matches at 8 bases. The CDR3 is made up of 14 amino acids. Trimming took 5 bases from V and 2 from J; bases not matched to a gene: 3. Germline values: CDR1 LGHNT, CDR2 FRNRAP. The CDR3 sequence: CASGPDRVTDTQYF. The CDR3 nucleotides read TGTGCTAGTGGTCCGGACAGGGTCACAGATACGCAGTATTTT.

The rearrangement uses TRBV6-2 or TRBV6-3 and TRBJ1-5; D is possibly TRBD1 (6 bases). V lost 4 bases, J lost 4 bases, and 11 bases lay in between. CDR1 is MNHEY, CDR2 SVGEGT, per germline. The CDR3 spans 14 residues. CDR3 nucleotide sequence: TGTGCCAGCAGTTTAGTGGGGACAAATCAGCCCCAGCATTTT. Its protein product is CASSLVGTNQPQHF.

This sequence joins TRBV20-1 and TRBJ2-3, with TRBD1 matching over 7 bases. Germline loops: CDR1 DFQATT, CDR2 SNEGSKA (reference sequence). The CDR3 totals 13 residues. The J segment lost 4 bases and the V segment lost 5 bases, leaving 6 bases of the junction unmatched. CDR3 in amino acids: CSAEDRMSDTQYF. For the CDR3, the DNA is TGCAGTGCTGAGGACAGGATGTCAGATACGCAGTATTTT.

This clonotype was observed at least ten times. The J gene is TRBJ1-1, the V gene TRBV19; D not certain. The CDR3 contains 12 residues. V was pared by 2 bases and J by 1 base, with 2 bases between. Germline V gives CDR1 LNHDA, CDR2 SQIVND (reference sequence). The CDR3 loop reads CASSIPNTEAFF. CDR3 nucleotides: TGTGCCAGTAGTATACCGAACACTGAAGCTTTCTTT.

The chain joins TRBV19 to TRBJ1-2, with D unclear. Trimming cost V 6 bases and J 2 bases, with 10 bases left between them. CDR3 length equals 13 residues. CDR1 LNHDA and CDR2 SQIVND come from the germline V gene (reference sequence). CDR3 residues: CASRPLGNYGYTF. The CDR3 DNA is TGTGCCAGTAGACCCCTCGGAAACTATGGCTACACCTTC.

The CDR3 coding sequence is TGTGCCAGCAGGCCCGGGGGACAGGTTCGGGGGAACACTGAAGCTTTCTTT. This encodes CASRPGGQVRGNTEAFF. The rearrangement links TRBV6-5 to TRBJ1-1; 8 bases are a match to TRBD1. Germline CDR1 MNHEY, CDR2 SVGAGI. The junction had 13 bases not matched to a gene; V was cut back by 6 bases and J by 1 base. The CDR3 covers 17 residues.

This clonotype was recorded a few times. The chain is built from TRBV12-3 or TRBV12-4 and TRBJ2-5, with a possible D match to TRBD2 (6 bases). V was clipped by 5 bases and J by 4 bases, with 14 bases between them. The CDR3 contains 14 residues. The CDR3: CASSVRDGGETQYF. For the CDR3, the DNA is TGTGCCAGCAGTGTCCGGGACGGGGGAGAGACCCAGTACTTC.

This clonotype was seen a handful of times. The rearrangement joins TRBV5-4 to TRBJ2-7, with D tentatively TRBD1 or TRBD2 (5 bases each). This CDR3 contains 14 residues. Germline CDR1 is SGHNT and CDR2 is YYREEE (reference sequence). V was trimmed by 7 bases and J by 7 bases, leaving 21 bases between them. CDR3 region: CASRMSGSLQEQYF. The CDR3 region has the DNA TGTGCCAGCCGGATGTCAGGGAGCCTTCAGGAGCAGTACTTC.

The chain recombines TRBV15 with TRBJ1-5; D gene unclear. Germline lookup yields CDR1 LNHNV and CDR2 YYDKDF (reference sequence). The CDR3 loop spans 15 amino acids. Trimming cost V 0 bases and J 2 bases, with 8 bases left between them. DNA for the CDR3: TGTGCCACCAGCAGAGACTTAGCGGGCAATCAGCCCCAGCATTTT. It encodes CATSRDLAGNQPQHF.

This clonotype showed up many times. V and J are TRBV6-6 and TRBJ2-1; TRBD2 agrees at 12 bases. Germline CDR1 is MNHNY and CDR2 is SVGAGI (reference sequence). Trimming at V came to 7 bases and at J to 5 bases, leaving 6 bases not matched to a gene. This CDR3 has 15 residues. CDR3 sequence reads: CASTQLAGGNNEQFF. The CDR3 bases are TGTGCCAGCACCCAACTAGCGGGGGGTAACAATGAGCAGTTCTTC.

The chain couples TRBV6-1 to TRBJ2-5; the D is unclear. The CDR3 sequence is 11 residues long. Trimming cost V 4 bases and J 3 bases, with 3 bases left between them. Germline assignment: CDR1 MNHNS and CDR2 SASEGT. CDR3 in amino acids: CASSAEETQYF. The CDR3 nucleotides read TGTGCCAGCAGTGCGGAAGAGACCCAGTACTTC.

This sequence joins TRBV10-3 and TRBJ1-1; 7 nucleotides match TRBD1. This CDR3 is 14 amino acids long. J was trimmed by 1 base and V by 6 bases; bases with no gene match: 5. The V gene's germline CDR1 is ENHRY and CDR2 SYGVKD. CDR3 bases: TGTGCCATCAGGGAGACAGGGCCGAACACTGAAGCTTTCTTT. Translating gives CAIRETGPNTEAFF.

In this sample, this clonotype turned up many times. The J gene is TRBJ2-3, the V gene TRBV12-3 or TRBV12-4; 11 nucleotides match TRBD2. This CDR3 has 16 amino acids. The trim removed 5 bases at V and 5 bases at J, leaving 9 bases unmatched. In nucleotides, the CDR3 is TGTGCCAGCAGTCAGTTGACTAGCGGGACAGTAGATACGCAGTATTTT. Its translation: CASSQLTSGTVDTQYF.

The rearrangement joins TRBV5-1 to TRBJ2-1; 8 bases line up with TRBD2. Germline V gene sequence: CDR1 SGHRS, CDR2 YFSETQ. The J segment lost 3 bases and the V segment lost 7 bases, leaving 6 bases of the junction unmatched. The CDR3 has 14 residues. The CDR3 is CASESGGSYNEQFF. In nucleotides, the CDR3 is TGCGCCAGCGAGTCGGGGGGGAGCTACAATGAGCAGTTCTTC.

The chain has TRBV10-3 and TRBJ2-5; TRBD2 aligns across 7 bases. This CDR3 spans 13 amino acids. The J segment lost 0 bases and the V segment lost 8 bases, leaving 3 bases of the junction unmatched. The germline V gene encodes CDR1 ENHRY and CDR2 SYGVKD. The chain's CDR3 is CAIGGGYQETQYF. CDR3 coding DNA: TGTGCCATCGGGGGGGGGTACCAAGAGACCCAGTACTTC.